These 21 T cell receptor beta chains came from one sample sequenced in a study of T cell responses to AZD1222 COVID-19 vaccine. TCRdb's copy holds only in-frame clones and misses some; the assay was immunoSEQ multiplex PCR. The table includes around 100,000 clones, 80% to 85% detected once. The material sequenced was peripheral blood, taken on day 0 of AZD1222 vaccination. The receptors derive from an adult in good health.

This sequence joins TRBV5-4 and TRBJ2-5; D unresolved. This CDR3 region has 12 residues. Deletions cut 4 bases from V and 7 bases from J, with 11 bases between. Germline CDR1 and CDR2: SGHNT and YYREEE (reference sequence). The CDR3 sequence: CASSLGSGTQYF. The CDR3 nucleotides are TGTGCCAGCAGCCTGGGGTCGGGGACCCAGTACTTC.

This clone was detected a few times. The rearrangement joins TRBV29-1 to TRBJ2-7, with 7 bases lining up with TRBD1. V was pared by 6 bases and J by 6 bases, with 17 bases of the junction left unmatched. CDR3 length equals 15 residues. CDR1 is SQVTM and CDR2 is ANQGSEA in the germline V gene. The CDR3 DNA reads TGCAGCGTCGCTCAAGCGACAGGGTCCGTTGGCGAGCAGTACTTC. Amino acids: CSVAQATGSVGEQYF.

This clone turned up a few times. Other DNA variants within this sample encode the same CDR3. The CDR3 sequence is CASGQGDSPLHF. The CDR3, as DNA: TGTGCCAGCGGGCAGGGTGATTCACCCCTCCACTTT. The chain uses TRBV28 and TRBJ1-6, with D possibly matching TRBD1 (5 bases). The CDR3 length is 12 residues. V lost 8 bases and J lost 8, with 10 bases in between. The V gene's germline CDR1 is MDHEN and CDR2 SYDVKM.

The rearrangement uses TRBV2 and TRBJ1-2; 8 bases fit TRBD1. This CDR3 has 14 amino acids. The V and J ends lost 4 bases and 6 bases, in that order; junction bases with no gene match: 7. Germline V CDR1 and CDR2: SNHLY, FYNNEI. The CDR3 spells CASSGLDRVNGYTF. CDR3 sequence (DNA): TGTGCCAGCAGTGGACTGGACAGGGTTAATGGCTACACCTTC.

The chain joins TRBV5-1 to TRBJ1-3, with 11 bases lining up with TRBD1. Germline CDR1 and CDR2: SGHRS and YFSETQ. CDR3 size: 16 residues. J gave up 3 bases and V 0 bases, and 2 bases lay outside the gene matches. As DNA, the CDR3 is TGCGCCAGCAGCTTGGAGGGACAGGGGGATGGAAACACCATATATTTT. Its translation is CASSLEGQGDGNTIYF. Drawing the rest from reference TRBV5-1 and TRBJ1-3, the complete variable domain is KAGVTQTPRYLIKTRGQQVTLSCSPISGHRSVSWYQQTPGQGLQFLFEYFSETQRNKGNFPGRFSGRQFSNSRSEMNVSTLELGDSALYLCASSLEGQGDGNTIYFGEGSWLTVV.

J is TRBJ2-3 and V is TRBV6-1; D remains ambiguous. Between the trimmed V and J ends, which lost 2 bases and 5 bases, there was a span of 5 bases. The germline CDR1 and CDR2 sequences are MNHNS and SASEGT. The CDR3 is made up of 12 amino acids. Written as DNA, the CDR3 is TGTGCCAGCAGTGAATACCAAGATACGCAGTATTTT. Translating it yields CASSEYQDTQYF.

V and J are TRBV7-9 and TRBJ1-4; the match to TRBD1 covers 7 bases. The CDR3 consists of 15 residues. V dropped 4 bases and J dropped 10; count of bases not matched to a gene: 12. Germline V gene sequence: CDR1 SEHNR, CDR2 FQNEAQ (reference sequence). The CDR3 DNA follows: TGTGCCAGCAGCTCCGGAGTAGGGGGCGAAGGAAAACTGTTTTTT. This codes for CASSSGVGGEGKLFF.

In this sample, this clone turned up once. The rearrangement links TRBV30 to TRBJ1-2, with a weak D call TRBD1 (5 bases). Per the germline V gene, CDR1 is GTSNPN and CDR2 is SVGIG (reference sequence). The CDR3 is 13 amino acids. V was trimmed by 6 bases and J by 2 bases, leaving 13 bases between them. CDR3 DNA: TGTGCCTGCCCGAGACAGTCGAACTATGGCTACACCTTC. Protein product: CACPRQSNYGYTF. Filled out from reference TRBV30 and TRBJ1-2, the complete variable domain reads SQTIHQWPATLVQPVGSPLSLECTVEGTSNPNLYWYRQAAGRGLQLLFYSVGIGQISSEVPQNLSASRPQDRQFILSSKKLLLSDSGFYLCACPRQSNYGYTFGSGTRLTVV.

V usage is TRBV6-5 and J usage is TRBJ1-6; tentatively, D is TRBD1 (6 bases). The V gene lost 0 bases and the J gene lost 7 bases, with 10 bases spanning the gap. This CDR3 is built from 15 residues. Germline V gene sequence: CDR1 MNHEY, CDR2 SVGAGI. The CDR3 loop is CASSYSSQGNSPLHF. The CDR3 DNA reads as TGTGCCAGCAGTTACTCGAGCCAGGGGAATTCACCCCTCCACTTT.

The chain has TRBV10-3 and TRBJ2-7; 11 nucleotides agree with TRBD1. The CDR3 runs 14 residues. Trimming took 6 bases from V and 2 from J; bases not matched to a gene: 3. Germline V lookup: CDR1 ENHRY, CDR2 SYGVKD. CDR3 sequence: CAIRGDRGTYEQYF. DNA of the CDR3: TGTGCCATCAGGGGGGACAGGGGGACCTACGAGCAGTACTTC.

CDR3 DNA sequence: TGCGCCAGCAGCATTCAGGGACTTGTCTACGAGCAGTACTTC. Protein: CASSIQGLVYEQYF. V gene TRBV5-1 combines with J gene TRBJ2-7, with a tentative D call TRBD2 (6 bases). Germline V CDR1 and CDR2: SGHRS, YFSETQ. V was pared by 4 bases and J by 3 bases, with 14 bases between. The CDR3 contains 14 residues.

The chain carries TRBV7-3 and TRBJ2-1; D is undetermined. Germline loops: CDR1 SGHTA, CDR2 FQGTGA. CDR3 size: 14 residues. V was clipped by 2 bases and J by 3 bases, with 8 bases between them. The CDR3 DNA reads as TGTGCCAGCAGCTTATACAAATTCTACAATGAGCAGTTCTTC. Translation: CASSLYKFYNEQFF.

The V and J genes are TRBV6-5 and TRBJ2-7; 10 bases agree with TRBD2. J gave up 0 bases and V 6 bases, and 5 bases lay outside the gene matches. The CDR3 extends over 15 amino acids. Germline assignment: CDR1 MNHEY and CDR2 SVGAGI. The CDR3 DNA is TGTGCCAGCAGCCGTACTAGCGGGGTCTCCTACGAGCAGTACTTC. Its translation: CASSRTSGVSYEQYF.

The chain couples TRBV5-6 to TRBJ1-6; D unclear. The germline V gene encodes CDR1 SGHDT and CDR2 YYEEEE. V was clipped by 7 bases and J by 11 bases, with 7 bases between them. This CDR3 spans 10 amino acids. This chain's CDR3 is CASPPTPLHF. In nucleotides, the CDR3 is TGTGCCAGCCCACCCACACCCCTCCACTTT.

This clone occurred a few times. This chain uses TRBV28 with TRBJ1-2; 10 bases fit TRBD1. In germline, CDR1 is MDHEN, CDR2 SYDVKM. V shed 8 bases, J shed 5 bases, and the junction held 11 bases outside the gene matches. CDR3 length: 15 residues. In nucleotides, the CDR3 is TGTGCCAGCCGGGACAGGGGAGAGAGAGGGTATGGCTACACCTTC. This sequence encodes CASRDRGERGYGYTF.

The DNA of the CDR3 is TGTGCCAGCAGCTACGACAGGGGGTCTCAGCCCCAGCATTTT. Its protein is CASSYDRGSQPQHF. The chain uses TRBV7-2 and TRBJ1-5, with 9 bases that match TRBD1. The trim removed 4 bases at V and 6 bases at J, leaving 4 bases unmatched. This CDR3 spans 14 amino acids. Germline CDR1 and CDR2: SGHTA and FQGNSA.

This clone was counted a single time. This chain links TRBV30 with TRBJ1-5; 8 bases map to TRBD1. The CDR3 totals 13 residues. V gave up 4 bases and J gave up 4 bases; unmatched junction bases: 3. Looked up from germline, CDR1 is GTSNPN and CDR2 is SVGIG (reference sequence). CDR3 DNA: TGTGCCTGGACTCGACAGGGGAATCAGCCCCAGCATTTT. This sequence encodes CAWTRQGNQPQHF. Full variable domain (remainder filled in from reference TRBV30 and TRBJ1-5): SQTIHQWPATLVQPVGSPLSLECTVEGTSNPNLYWYRQAAGRGLQLLFYSVGIGQISSEVPQNLSASRPQDRQFILSSKKLLLSDSGFYLCAWTRQGNQPQHFGDGTRLSIL.

V is TRBV7-2 and J is TRBJ2-7, with 11 bases lining up with TRBD2. Germline CDR1 reads SGHTA; CDR2 reads FQGNSA. V was clipped by 0 bases and J by 0 bases; unmatched bases: 13. The CDR3 sequence is 20 residues long. The CDR3, as DNA: TGTGCCAGCAGCTTAGCGATAGGACTAGCGGGCGCAATAAGCTCCTACGAGCAGTACTTC. It translates to CASSLAIGLAGAISSYEQYF.

The rearrangement links TRBV5-1 to TRBJ2-7; 11 nucleotides match TRBD1. V lost 4 bases and J lost 4; bases outside the gene matches: 7. The CDR3 is made up of 15 amino acids. Germline CDR1 SGHRS, CDR2 YFSETQ. The CDR3 DNA is TGCGCCAGCAGCCCGGCCGGGACAGGGGGTTACGAGCAGTACTTC. Encoded protein: CASSPAGTGGYEQYF.

CDR3 nucleotides: TGTGCCAGTAGTACCCTACAGGGGAACTATGGCTACACCTTC. The encoded protein is CASSTLQGNYGYTF. J is TRBJ1-2 and V is TRBV19; 7 nucleotides line up with TRBD1. Trimming removed 4 bases from V and 2 bases from J; junction bases left unmatched: 4. This CDR3 has 14 amino acids. Germline V lookup: CDR1 LNHDA, CDR2 SQIVND (reference sequence). Variable domain in full (rest from reference TRBV19 and TRBJ1-2): DGGITQSPKYLFRKEGQNVTLSCEQNLNHDAMYWYRQDPGQGLRLIYYSQIVNDFQKGDIAEGYSVSREKKESFPLTVTSAQKNPTAFYLCASSTLQGNYGYTFGSGTRLTVV.

This chain uses TRBV28 with TRBJ1-2; D is unresolved. Germline lookup yields CDR1 MDHEN and CDR2 SYDVKM. This CDR3 is built from 13 residues. Trimming pared 5 bases from V and 7 bases from J, leaving 14 bases between. As DNA, the CDR3 is TGTGCCAGCAGTCCCTCCCCAACCCCTGGCTACACCTTC. Translated: CASSPSPTPGYTF.